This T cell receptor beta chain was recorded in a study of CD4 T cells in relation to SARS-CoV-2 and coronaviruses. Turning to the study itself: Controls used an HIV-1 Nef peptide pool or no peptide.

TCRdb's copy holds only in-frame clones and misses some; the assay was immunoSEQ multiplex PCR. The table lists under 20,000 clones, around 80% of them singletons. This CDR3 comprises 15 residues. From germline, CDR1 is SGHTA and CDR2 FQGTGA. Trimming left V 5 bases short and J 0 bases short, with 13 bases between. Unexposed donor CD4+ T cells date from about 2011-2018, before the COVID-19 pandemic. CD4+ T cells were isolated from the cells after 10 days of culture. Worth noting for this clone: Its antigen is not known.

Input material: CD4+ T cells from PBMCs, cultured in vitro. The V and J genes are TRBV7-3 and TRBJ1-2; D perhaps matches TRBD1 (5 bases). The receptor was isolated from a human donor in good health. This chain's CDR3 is CASSPLGGANYGYTF. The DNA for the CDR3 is TGTGCCAGCAGCCCCTTGGGGGGGGCTAACTATGGCTACACCTTC.